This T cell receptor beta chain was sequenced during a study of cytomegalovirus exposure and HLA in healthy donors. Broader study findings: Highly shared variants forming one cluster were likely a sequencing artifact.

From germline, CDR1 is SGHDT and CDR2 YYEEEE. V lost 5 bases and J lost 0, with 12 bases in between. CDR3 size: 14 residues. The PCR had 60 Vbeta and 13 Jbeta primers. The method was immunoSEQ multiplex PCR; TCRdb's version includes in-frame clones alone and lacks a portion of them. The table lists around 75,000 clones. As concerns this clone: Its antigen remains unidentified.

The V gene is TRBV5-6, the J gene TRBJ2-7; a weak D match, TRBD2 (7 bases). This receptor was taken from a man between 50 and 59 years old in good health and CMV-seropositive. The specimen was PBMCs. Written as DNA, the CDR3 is TGTGCCAGCAGGACAGGCGGGGGCTCCTACGAGCAGTACGTC. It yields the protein CASRTGGGSYEQYV.